What follows describes a single T cell receptor (beta chain). This sample was included in a study of regulatory T cells in long-lasting Graves disease. Through Arm-PCR of CDR3 regions and iRepertoire HTBI primers, TCR beta libraries were built. TCRdb called the multiplex PCR reads again in MiXCR, with one record for every CDR3 protein. The data hold 700,000 or so distinct CDR3 sequences, with around 30% observed a single time. Germline loops: CDR1 SEHNR, CDR2 FQNEAQ (reference sequence). This CDR3 contains 16 residues. Trimming left V 7 bases short and J 8 bases short, with 23 bases between. Time point: persistent/refractory GD, antithyroid drugs over 5 years with positive TRAb. With RNA extracted from PBMCs as input, the TCR library was made.

The input for sequencing was peripheral blood mononuclear cells (PBMCs), taken when the disease was refractory, from a patient treated with antithyroid drugs. This clonotype was sampled from a female donor with Graves disease. The rearrangement links TRBV7-9 to TRBJ1-4; D ambiguous. The CDR3: CASTSSPGSGNEKLFF. CDR3 sequence (DNA): TGTGCCAGCACCTCCAGTCCGGGTTCGGGCAACGAAAAACTGTTTTTT.